These 15 T cell receptor beta chains originate from one sample sequenced in a study of beta chain features in type 1 diabetes. Whole-study findings and limits: All four CD4+ subsets from Type 1 diabetes patients carried moderately but significantly shorter TCRB CDR3s.

Of the isolated RNA, all was reverse transcribed, and so the sequenced material was expressed TCRB transcripts. Measured with immunoSEQ multiplex PCR; TCRdb has only the in-frame clones, and not every one. The table has approximately 170,000 clones, around 7.8% seen once. Their recognized antigens are unknown. The source material was central memory CD4+ T cells from blood. All receptors come from a woman aged 40-49 years with type 1 diabetes.

In this sample, this clone turned up a few times. The chain combines TRBV9 with TRBJ2-2; TRBD2 is a possible D gene (7 bases). The CDR3 length is 13 residues. V was shortened by 2 bases and J by 10 bases, with 12 bases between the two germline ends. The germline gives CDR1 SGDLS, CDR2 YYNGEE. This chain's CDR3 is CASSVVGGEELFF. Here the CDR3 DNA reads TGTGCCAGCAGCGTCGTAGGGGGGGAGGAGCTGTTTTTT.

This clone was counted only a few times. CDR3 DNA sequence: TGTGCCAGCAGCCGGGTGTCGGGACTAGTCTACAATGAGCAGTTCTTC. Translated, it gives CASSRVSGLVYNEQFF. The V call is TRBV5-6, the J call TRBJ2-1; 8 positions match TRBD2. The CDR3 is made up of 16 amino acids. V shed 4 bases and J 3 bases; nucleotides not matched to a gene: 9. Germline-derived CDR1 and CDR2 are SGHDT and YYEEEE.

The V and J genes are TRBV28 and TRBJ2-2, with D possibly matching TRBD2 (5 bases). Trimming left V 8 bases short and J 6 bases short, with 13 bases between. The CDR3 has 13 residues. The V gene's germline CDR1 is MDHEN and CDR2 SYDVKM. The CDR3 bases are TGTGCCAGCTGTCGGGGATCGGCCGGGGAGCTGTTTTTT. It is translated as CASCRGSAGELFF.

The chain links TRBV7-9 to TRBJ2-7; 7 nucleotides align to TRBD2. This CDR3 contains 12 residues. CDR1 and CDR2 from the germline V gene are SEHNR and FQNEAQ (reference sequence). V lost 5 bases to trimming and J lost 3 bases; unmatched junction nucleotides: 1. Written as DNA, the CDR3 is TGTGCCAGCAGCGGGGAGGGCTACGAGCAGTACTTC. Its translation: CASSGEGYEQYF.

This chain connects TRBV4-2 to TRBJ1-6; 9 nucleotides align to TRBD1. This CDR3 region has 16 residues. The germline V gene has CDR1 LGHNA and CDR2 YNFKEQ. Germline trimming cut 5 bases from V and 4 bases from J; bases unmatched to any gene: 6. In nucleotides, the CDR3 is TGTGCCAGCAGCGCCGGGACAGGGACTTATAATTCACCCCTCCACTTT. It codes for CASSAGTGTYNSPLHF.

This clone was detected a few times. This sequence joins TRBV4-1 and TRBJ1-5, with D possibly TRBD1 on 6 matching bases. There are 17 residues in the CDR3. V was shortened by 4 bases and J by 0 bases, with 16 bases between the two germline ends. CDR1 is MGHRA, CDR2 YSYEKL, per germline. The DNA for the CDR3 is TGCGCCAGCAGCCTTGAACCGACAGGCAATAGCAATCAGCCCCAGCATTTT. It encodes CASSLEPTGNSNQPQHF.

The genes are TRBV9 and TRBJ1-1; 8 bases are shared with TRBD1. From germline, CDR1 is SGDLS and CDR2 YYNGEE. The CDR3 covers 14 residues. Trimming took 4 bases from V and 5 from J; bases not matched to a gene: 7. CDR3 in DNA: TGTGCCAGCAGCCCTCGACAGGGGATAACTGAAGCTTTCTTT. Amino acid sequence: CASSPRQGITEAFF.

There are a few counts of this clone. Other DNA sequences in the sample encode the same CDR3. This rearrangement joins TRBV19 to TRBJ1-5; 11 positions match TRBD1. Germline loops: CDR1 LNHDA, CDR2 SQIVND (reference sequence). The CDR3 length is 14 residues. V gave up 8 bases and J gave up 4 bases; unmatched junction bases: 4. The CDR3: CASSGTGGNQPQHF. DNA for the CDR3: TGTGCCAGTTCCGGGACAGGGGGAAATCAGCCCCAGCATTTT.

There are a few counts of this clone. The chain has TRBV7-3 and TRBJ2-7; TRBD2 aligns across 11 bases. CDR1 is SGHTA, CDR2 FQGTGA, per germline. Unmatched junction bases numbered 7, after V lost 5 bases and J lost 4 bases. This CDR3 has 15 residues. The CDR3 nucleotides are TGTGCCAGCAGCCAAGACGGGACTAGCGGATACGAGCAGTACTTC. Translation: CASSQDGTSGYEQYF.

This sequence joins TRBV6-5 and TRBJ1-1; no clear D. V was shortened by 7 bases and J by 1 base, with 13 bases between the two germline ends. The CDR3 sequence is 14 residues long. Per germline, CDR1 MNHEY and CDR2 SVGAGI. The CDR3 is CASTWAEGNTEAFF. The CDR3 coding sequence is TGTGCCAGCACCTGGGCCGAGGGGAACACTGAAGCTTTCTTT.

This clone was counted a few times. The CDR3 loop reads CAISTGQGYTF. CDR3 DNA sequence: TGTGCCATCAGTACAGGTCAAGGCTACACCTTC. The chain combines TRBV10-3 with TRBJ1-2; a weak D match, TRBD1 (5 bases). The germline V and J ends were trimmed by 5 bases and 8 bases, with 9 bases remaining between them. CDR3 length: 11 amino acids. Per the germline V gene, CDR1 is ENHRY and CDR2 is SYGVKD.

The CDR3 region is CASSRGQRRSYEQYF. DNA of the CDR3: TGTGCCAGCAGTAGGGGACAGCGTAGATCCTACGAGCAGTACTTC. The chain joins TRBV2 to TRBJ2-7; TRBD1 matches at 7 bases. J was trimmed by 1 base and V by 5 bases; bases with no gene match: 8. CDR3 size: 15 residues. Germline V CDR1 and CDR2: SNHLY, FYNNEI.

This clone was counted between two and nine times. This chain uses TRBV4-1 with TRBJ2-7, with 7 nucleotides matching TRBD1. The V segment lost 2 bases and the J segment 3 bases; nucleotides outside the gene matches: 10. The germline V gene encodes CDR1 MGHRA and CDR2 YSYEKL. The CDR3 is 16 amino acids. CDR3 residues: CASSQPSTGIGYEQYF. The CDR3 DNA reads TGCGCCAGCAGCCAACCCTCGACAGGGATCGGCTACGAGCAGTACTTC.

This clone has a handful of counts. The CDR3 sequence is CASSQTGNSPLHF. CDR3 DNA: TGTGCCAGCAGTCAGACAGGGAATTCACCCCTCCACTTT. The chain joins TRBV27 to TRBJ1-6, with 7 bases fitting TRBD1. Germline CDR1 reads MNHEY; CDR2 reads SMNVEV (reference sequence). This CDR3 has 13 amino acids. V lost 5 bases and J lost 7; bases outside the gene matches: 2.

The chain joins TRBV2 to TRBJ2-2; D is uncertain. The CDR3 contains 13 residues. Germline CDR1 SNHLY, CDR2 FYNNEI. Trimming pared 4 bases from V and 3 bases from J, leaving 6 bases between. This CDR3 reads CASSGRDTGELFF. The CDR3, as DNA: TGTGCCAGCAGTGGACGGGACACCGGGGAGCTGTTTTTT.